In this sample, the clone carrying this T cell receptor beta chain turned up a few times. The antigen remains undetermined. The sample originates from a study of post-analysis software for immune sequencing data. Study details: Disease courses included relapsing-remitting, secondary progressive and progressive-relapsing multiple sclerosis.

Unique-molecular-identifier-tagged TCR beta cDNA libraries were used. Input amounts of roughly 0.9 to 10 million T cells were used. These gave approximately 500,000 cDNA molecules, so each molecule approximated one T cell. TCRdb re-called the PCR reads through MiXCR, storing one row per CDR3 protein. The top ten hold roughly 12% of the sample, which has approximately 360,000 distinct CDR3 sequences, about a third seen once. Findings and limits, study-wide: Under F measure analysis, samples from one preparation batch co-clustered strongly. Significantly decreased normalized Chao1 diversity was recorded for multiple sclerosis patients relative to controls. The five TRBV segments detected at higher frequency in patients than in controls included TRBV5-6, TRBV5-1 and TRBV20-1.

The J segment lost 2 bases and the V segment lost 0 bases, leaving 8 bases of the junction unmatched. The CDR3 covers 18 residues. Germline V gene sequence: CDR1 KGHSH, CDR2 LQKENI. The source material was blood. The rearrangement joins TRBV18 to TRBJ2-3, with 10 bases matching TRBD2. The sequence derives from a girl between 10 and 17 years old with multiple sclerosis. CDR3 coding DNA: TGTGCCAGCTCACCACCTTCTGGGCTAGCGGGAGCCACAGATACGCAGTATTTT. Translation gives CASSPPSGLAGATDTQYF.